The 9 T cell receptor beta chains below all came from one sample that was sequenced in a study of identifying expanded T cells in peripheral blood. The protocol was immunoSEQ multiplex PCR, while the TCRdb copy is restricted to in-frame clones and leaves out a portion. The repertoire holds 60,000 to 80,000 clones, 75% to 90% seen once, with 3% to 3.5% in the top ten. The specimen was blood. These receptors were taken from a person between 18 and 75 years old in good health.

The chain recombines TRBV2 with TRBJ1-6; D unclear. Between the trimmed V and J ends, which lost 8 bases and 7 bases, there was a span of 9 bases. Germline values: CDR1 SNHLY, CDR2 FYNNEI. The CDR3 totals 12 residues. The CDR3, as DNA: TGTGCCAGCCTTCTGGGGAATTCACCCCTCCACTTT. It is translated as CASLLGNSPLHF.

The chain couples TRBV6-6 to TRBJ1-1; no firm D call. The CDR3 extends over 12 amino acids. From germline, CDR1 is MNHNY and CDR2 SVGAGI (reference sequence). V was cut by 5 bases and J by 8 bases, with 12 bases left in between. The CDR3 DNA is TGTGCCAGCAGTCACACCCTCGCCGAAGCTTTCTTT. This codes for CASSHTLAEAFF.

This clone came up once. The chain links TRBV6-1 to TRBJ1-2; TRBD1 aligns across 8 bases. CDR1 and CDR2 (germline): MNHNS, SASEGT. The CDR3 has 17 amino acids. V was pared by 1 base and J by 4 bases, with 11 bases of the junction left unmatched. In nucleotides, the CDR3 is TGTGCCAGCAGTGAAGTGGGATCAGGGGGCGCAGGCTATGGCTACACCTTC. Translation gives CASSEVGSGGAGYGYTF.

The rearrangement joins TRBV11-3 to TRBJ2-7; TRBD1 matches at 9 bases. V lost 5 bases and J lost 4; bases outside the gene matches: 9. From germline, CDR1 is SGHNT and CDR2 YENEEA. This CDR3 spans 15 amino acids. As DNA, the CDR3 is TGTGCCAGCAGCCGCCGGACAGGGGAAGGTTACGAGCAGTACTTC. It codes for CASSRRTGEGYEQYF. Full variable domain (rest looked up from reference TRBV11-3 and TRBJ2-7): EAGVVQSPRYKIIEKKQPVAFWCNPISGHNTLYWYLQNLGQGPELLIRYENEEAVDDSQLPKDRFSAERLKGVDSTLKIQPAELGDSAVYLCASSRRTGEGYEQYFGPGTRLTVT.

This clone is a singleton in its sample. The J gene is TRBJ2-7, the V gene TRBV7-2; 9 nucleotides agree with TRBD2. This CDR3 spans 14 amino acids. Germline trimming cut 5 bases from V and 5 bases from J; bases unmatched to any gene: 7. The germline CDR1 and CDR2 sequences are SGHTA and FQGNSA. CDR3 sequence (DNA): TGTGCCAGCAGCCCAGGTGTAGCGGGAGACGAGCAGTACTTC. It yields the protein CASSPGVAGDEQYF.

The chain links TRBV5-4 to TRBJ2-7; the D gene is possibly TRBD1 (7 bases). V lost 4 bases and J 1 base, leaving 12 bases between the germline ends. Germline V gene lookup returns CDR1 SGHNT and CDR2 YYREEE (reference sequence). This CDR3 is built from 14 residues. In DNA form, the CDR3 reads TGTGCCAGCAGCGGGAGGACAGGTTCCTACGAGCAGTACTTC. As protein: CASSGRTGSYEQYF.

The V and J genes are TRBV9 and TRBJ2-2, with 10 positions matching TRBD1. Germline CDR1 and CDR2: SGDLS and YYNGEE. V trimming: 4 bases; J trimming: 3 bases; junction bases outside the gene matches: 6. The CDR3 has 16 amino acids. This chain's CDR3 is CASSPRTGGDTGELFF. The CDR3 bases are TGTGCCAGCAGCCCCAGGACAGGGGGAGACACCGGGGAGCTGTTTTTT. The entire variable domain, with the rest obtained from reference TRBV9 and TRBJ2-2, is as follows: DSGVTQTPKHLITATGQRVTLRCSPRSGDLSVYWYQQSLDQGLQFLIQYYNGEERAKGNILERFSAQQFPDLHSELNLSSLELGDSALYFCASSPRTGGDTGELFFGEGSRLTVL.

J is TRBJ1-2 and V is TRBV6-5; D is possibly TRBD1 (6 bases). V was clipped by 7 bases and J by 8 bases, with 11 bases between them. The germline V gene has CDR1 MNHEY and CDR2 SVGAGI. CDR3 length: 11 residues. The CDR3 DNA follows: TGTGCCAGCAAAAGGGGGGACGGCTACACCTTC. This translates into CASKRGDGYTF.

The chain recombines TRBV4-3 with TRBJ1-6; TRBD1 matches 7 bases. The V gene's germline CDR1 is LGHNA and CDR2 YSLEER. V trimming: 3 bases; J trimming: 7 bases; junction bases outside the gene matches: 9. The CDR3 runs to 16 residues. Here the CDR3 DNA reads TGCGCCAGCAGCCAGAAGCCGGGACAGTTCAATTCACCCCTCCACTTT. It encodes CASSQKPGQFNSPLHF.